This is a list of T cell receptor beta chains from one sample in a study of blood T cell repertoires in COVID-19. Some clones are missing from TCRdb's copy, which holds only in-frame ones; the method was immunoSEQ multiplex PCR. The sample carries 150,000 to 200,000 clones, 88% recorded once. Sequencing was performed on peripheral blood. The receptors come from a man aged 55 to 70 with acute or convalescent COVID-19. Each CDR3 is given with its conserved first and last residue. Fields, in order: J gene, clone size, V gene, CDR3 protein. Expanded clones get a size class; other rows say once, few or many, or leave the size out.

TRBJ1-2 . TRBV7-9 CASSADTGGYGYTF
TRBJ1-2 few TRBV10-3 CAISEGPGGNYGYTF
TRBJ2-1 . TRBV7-9 CASSLGTGDEQFF
TRBJ1-4 . TRBV10-1 CASSVGGSTNEKLFF
TRBJ1-4 . TRBV19 CASSPRLGLPLNEKLFF
TRBJ1-2 . TRBV2 CASSWDRVSGYTF
TRBJ2-1 . TRBV30 CAWSAHLGDEQFF
TRBJ2-1 . TRBV18 CASSPGTTYNEQFF
TRBJ1-5 . TRBV24-1 CATSDGTYSNQPQHF
TRBJ1-4 . TRBV18 CASSPGLGTGDEKLFF
TRBJ1-5 . TRBV24-1 CATSASNQPQHF
TRBJ2-3 . TRBV2 CASSDRGGTDTQYF
TRBJ1-5 . TRBV19 CASSRGGAGQPQHF
TRBJ1-2 . TRBV12-3/TRBV12-4 CASTVTRGGGYTF
TRBJ1-2 . TRBV6-5 CASSWGQGSDGYTF
TRBJ2-7 . TRBV11-2 CASSSYFGEQYF
TRBJ2-5 . TRBV5-1 CASSLVAGAGETQYF
TRBJ1-2 . TRBV5-6 CASRWGQGAGYGYTF
TRBJ1-2 . TRBV5-1 CASNEITGPNYGYTF
TRBJ1-5 . TRBV7-2 CASSPRTGNQPQHF
TRBJ2-2 . TRBV10-3 CAISFSGGANTGELFF
TRBJ2-1 . TRBV5-3 CARSRWLAGYNEQFF
TRBJ2-4 . TRBV5-1 CASSPGQGEANIQYF
TRBJ1-2 . TRBV12-3/TRBV12-4 CASSRDRGTF
TRBJ2-3 once TRBV7-8 CASSLTAGGFDTQYF
TRBJ1-4 . TRBV5-1 CASSLQGRTEKLFF
TRBJ1-1 few TRBV18 CASSPPGGSTEAFF
TRBJ1-1 . TRBV29-1 CSVVGEGVTEAFF
TRBJ2-1 . TRBV6-5 CASSYSSRGHEQFF
TRBJ1-2 once TRBV10-3 CAISGPDRATYGYTF
TRBJ1-1 many TRBV5-4 CASSLNTGEAFF
TRBJ2-1 once TRBV7-9 CASSLDELKAPFF
TRBJ1-2 . TRBV25-1 CASSRGNYGYTF
TRBJ1-2 . TRBV6-5 CASRAQGAGGYTF
TRBJ2-7 . TRBV5-1 CASNRGQDSQGGDEQYF
TRBJ1-1 . TRBV27 CASSATGVGTEAFF
TRBJ2-7 few TRBV6-5 CASSPLAGGWVEQYF
TRBJ2-2 . TRBV5-1 CASSTSGISGELFF
TRBJ2-5 . TRBV3-1/TRBV3-2 CASSPFQGGLGETQYF
TRBJ2-6 . TRBV27 CASSLFSRVSGANVLTF
TRBJ1-2 . TRBV18 CASSGTGAGYTF